This T cell receptor beta chain was sequenced during a study of shared clonotypes between healthy human individuals. Overall study context: Three CD4 naive, three CD4 memory, two CD8 naive and one CD8 memory plate were used per donor. Overall study results and limits: Compared with memory subsets, naive subsets generally had larger estimated richness. Tissue TCR repertoires likely differ from these blood-only repertoires.

Sorted-subset replicate PCRs used about 190 ng of genomic DNA. This amount corresponded to about 30,000 T cell genomes. Clones were sequenced by immunoSEQ multiplex PCR, and TCRdb holds only the in-frame ones, with some missing. The profile shows around 980,000 clones, approximately 80% of them singletons. CDR1 MNHEY and CDR2 SMNVEV come from the germline V gene (reference sequence). V lost 2 bases and J 2 bases, leaving 6 bases between the germline ends. The CDR3 sequence is 13 residues long. This clone was detected ten times or more. Its antigen is undetermined. This TCR derives from a man aged 18 to 30 in good health. Some clones in this sample may be carry-over from other donors' samples. The chain carries TRBV27 and TRBJ1-2, with D unresolved. What was sequenced was memory CD4+ T cells from PBMCs. Subset denoted: CD45RA-negative fraction. CDR3 loop: CASSLASNYGYTF. The CDR3 DNA is TGTGCCAGCAGTTTAGCCTCCAACTATGGCTACACCTTC.